A single sample is the source of the 14 T cell receptor beta chains below, sequenced in a study of T cell responses to AZD1222 COVID-19 vaccine. The protocol was immunoSEQ multiplex PCR, while the TCRdb copy is restricted to in-frame clones and leaves out a portion. The sample lists roughly 82,000 clones, 70% to 90% seen once, with 10% to 15% in the top ten. This specimen consisted of peripheral blood, obtained on day 0 of AZD1222 vaccination. The receptor set was obtained from an adult in good health.

V and J are TRBV5-5 and TRBJ1-6, with TRBD1 matching over 7 bases. Trimming removed 3 bases from V and 7 bases from J; junction bases left unmatched: 13. The CDR3 totals 17 residues. Germline V gene lookup returns CDR1 SGHKS and CDR2 YYEKEE (reference sequence). The CDR3 here is CASSWGQPDGGNSPLHF. For the CDR3, the DNA is TGTGCCAGCAGCTGGGGACAGCCAGACGGAGGGAATTCACCCCTCCACTTT. The full variable domain, in which reference TRBV5-5 and TRBJ1-6 provide the parts outside the CDR3, is DAGVTQSPTHLIKTRGQQVTLRCSPISGHKSVSWYQQVLGQGPQFIFQYYEKEERGRGNFPDRFSARQFPNYSSELNVNALLLGDSALYLCASSWGQPDGGNSPLHFGNGTRLTVT.

This chain uses TRBV11-2 with TRBJ1-2; D possibly corresponds to TRBD1 (6 bases). The CDR3 has 17 residues. Germline V gene data show CDR1 as SGHAT and CDR2 as FQNNGV. V shed 5 bases and J shed 6 bases, with 25 bases lying between them. CDR3 DNA sequence: TGTGCCAGCAGCACCTCGGCGGGCCGGGACATGCAACATGGCTACACCTTC. Protein product: CASSTSAGRDMQHGYTF.

The sample holds one count of this clone. This chain links TRBV15 with TRBJ1-6; TRBD1 might be the D (5 bases). This CDR3 region has 20 residues. CDR1 LNHNV and CDR2 YYDKDF come from the germline V gene (reference sequence). The V gene lost 0 bases and the J gene lost 0 bases, with 18 bases spanning the gap. CDR3 protein: CATSRDLGTARSSYNSPLHF. The CDR3 nucleotides are TGTGCCACCAGCAGAGATTTGGGGACCGCCCGCAGCTCCTATAATTCACCCCTCCACTTT.

The chain carries TRBV12-3 or TRBV12-4 and TRBJ1-4, with 9 bases that match TRBD1. V shed 7 bases, J shed 7 bases, and the junction held 4 bases outside the gene matches. The CDR3 runs 13 residues. The CDR3 DNA is TGTGCCAGCAACTCGGACAGGGGTGAAAAACTGTTTTTT. The encoded protein is CASNSDRGEKLFF.

This chain joins TRBV14 and TRBJ1-1, with 10 bases fitting TRBD1. Trimming at V came to 3 bases and at J to 3 bases, leaving 4 bases not matched to a gene. The CDR3 sequence is 15 residues long. Germline CDR1 SGHDN, CDR2 FVKESK. The CDR3 region is CASSQTGGGDTEAFF. The CDR3 DNA is TGTGCCAGCAGCCAGACAGGGGGCGGGGACACTGAAGCTTTCTTT.

This clone is a singleton in its sample. V is TRBV4-3 and J is TRBJ2-7, with 11 bases lining up with TRBD1. Germline loops: CDR1 LGHNA, CDR2 YSLEER. With V trimmed by 0 bases and J by 6 bases, 1 base remained unmatched. The CDR3 length is 14 residues. CDR3 residues: CASSQEDRGLEQYF. In DNA form, the CDR3 reads TGCGCCAGCAGCCAAGAGGACAGGGGGCTCGAGCAGTACTTC.

This clone was observed a single time. The V call is TRBV5-6, the J call TRBJ1-5; D might be TRBD1 (5 bases). This CDR3 contains 12 residues. Per the germline V gene, CDR1 is SGHDT and CDR2 is YYEEEE. The V and J ends lost 7 bases and 4 bases respectively, with 9 bases between them. The CDR3 sequence is CASSGLNQPQHF. CDR3 DNA: TGTGCCAGCTCAGGGCTAAATCAGCCCCAGCATTTT.

The rearrangement links TRBV7-3 to TRBJ1-2; no clear D. The CDR3 covers 15 residues. Germline values: CDR1 SGHTA, CDR2 FQGTGA. Trimming removed 3 bases from V and 0 bases from J, with 11 bases in between. The CDR3 region has the DNA TGTGCCAGCAGCTTCGGTTCCGGTTCTAACTATGGCTACACCTTC. Encoded protein: CASSFGSGSNYGYTF. The complete variable domain, with remaining parts taken from reference TRBV7-3 and TRBJ1-2, reads GAGVSQTPSNKVTEKGKYVELRCDPISGHTALYWYRQSLGQGPEFLIYFQGTGAADDSGLPNDRFFAVRPEGSVSTLKIQRTERGDSAVYLCASSFGSGSNYGYTFGSGTRLTVV.

This rearrangement joins TRBV2 to TRBJ1-5, with a weak D call TRBD1 (5 bases). This CDR3 has 13 residues. Trimming stripped 8 bases from V and 5 bases from J, with 13 bases between. Germline lookup yields CDR1 SNHLY and CDR2 FYNNEI. The DNA for the CDR3 is TGTGCCAGCGTGGGGGGGTTCGATCAGCCCCAGCATTTT. This gives the protein CASVGGFDQPQHF.

This clone was recorded once. The chain has TRBV30 and TRBJ2-3; no clear D gene. The CDR3 has 13 amino acids. V was trimmed by 8 bases and J by 4 bases, leaving 16 bases between them. The germline V gene has CDR1 GTSNPN and CDR2 SVGIG (reference sequence). The DNA of the CDR3 is TGTGCCCTATGGTGGGGTGGGGCAGATACGCAGTATTTT. Protein sequence: CALWWGGADTQYF.

This chain links TRBV7-6 with TRBJ1-1, with D hard to call. The CDR3 runs to 14 residues. The germline gives CDR1 SGHVS, CDR2 FNYEAQ. The V gene lost 7 bases and the J gene lost 0 bases, with 12 bases spanning the gap. The CDR3 loop reads CASTAWAMNTEAFF. The CDR3 DNA reads TGTGCCAGCACCGCCTGGGCCATGAACACTGAAGCTTTCTTT.

The J gene is TRBJ1-2, the V gene TRBV29-1; no clear D gene. The CDR3 runs to 11 residues. Germline V CDR1 and CDR2: SQVTM, ANQGSEA. Trimming pared 3 bases from V and 6 bases from J, leaving 8 bases between. The CDR3 loop reads CSVERPHGYTF. The CDR3 nucleotides read TGCAGCGTTGAGAGGCCCCATGGCTACACCTTC.

The chain uses TRBV9 and TRBJ2-3; TRBD1 agrees at 9 bases. The ends lost 3 bases at V and 0 bases at J; junction bases unmatched: 5. From germline, CDR1 is SGDLS and CDR2 YYNGEE. The CDR3 length is 16 residues. The CDR3 DNA reads TGTGCCAGCAGCGGATTCGGGACAGGGAGCACAGATACGCAGTATTTT. This gives the protein CASSGFGTGSTDTQYF.

The CDR3 spells CAISDTQRDSYEQYF. The CDR3 bases are TGTGCCATCAGTGATACCCAGCGGGACTCCTACGAGCAGTACTTC. The chain recombines TRBV10-3 with TRBJ2-7; 7 nucleotides agree with TRBD2. Germline V gene data show CDR1 as ENHRY and CDR2 as SYGVKD. V lost 3 bases to trimming and J lost 0 bases; unmatched junction nucleotides: 5. The CDR3 has 15 residues.